This is a list of T cell receptor beta chains from one sample in a study of T cells in narcolepsy. The repertoire was sequenced with immunoSEQ multiplex PCR; TCRdb's copy has only in-frame clones and lacks some. This sample has around 32,000 clones, with 83% found just once. Sequenced material: memory (CD45RA-) CD4+ T cells from blood. Receptors were obtained from a human donor in good health. CDR3s include the opening cysteine and the closing phenylalanine or tryptophan. D genes are given only for firm matches. Clone size appears in some rows only: once, few, many, or a class for an expanded clone.

j_call v_call d_call clone_size cdr3_nt cdr3_aa
TRBJ1-1 TRBV28 . . TGTGCCAGCCAGAGTAACACTGAAGCTTTCTTT CASQSNTEAFF
TRBJ1-1 TRBV6-5 . . TGTGCCAGCAGTGTAGGGGCGAACACTGAAGCTTTCTTT CASSVGANTEAFF
TRBJ1-5 TRBV2 TRBD1 . TGTGCCAGCAGTAGACAGGGGGGTGTAAGCAATCAGCCCCAGCATTTT CASSRQGGVSNQPQHF
TRBJ1-1 TRBV30 . . TGTGCCTGGGGACCGACTCTGGGCGGGGCTTTCTTT CAWGPTLGGAFF
TRBJ2-3 TRBV5-1 . . TGCGCCAGCAGCCTTGGTTTCGGGGATACGCAGTATTTT CASSLGFGDTQYF
TRBJ1-1 TRBV6-6 . . TGTGCCAGCAGTCAGGGAGATTACCCTAACACTGAAGCTTTCTTT CASSQGDYPNTEAFF
TRBJ2-2 TRBV18 . . TGTGCCAGCTCCCAAGCCCTGAACACCGGGGAGCTGTTTTTT CASSQALNTGELFF
TRBJ1-1 TRBV5-1 . . TGCGCCAGCAGCTTAACGGGACACGACACTGAAGCTTTCTTT CASSLTGHDTEAFF
TRBJ1-4 TRBV6-1 . . TGTGCCAGCCGTAGCCCTAATGAAAAACTGTTTTTT CASRSPNEKLFF
TRBJ1-1 TRBV10-3 . . TGTGCCATCACAAGTGGCAAGAACACTGAAGCTTTCTTT CAITSGKNTEAFF
TRBJ2-5 TRBV25-1 . . TGTGCCAGCAGTGAATGGTTAGACCAAGAGACCCAGTACTTC CASSEWLDQETQYF
TRBJ1-1 TRBV5-3 . . TGTGCCAGAAGCTCCGGACAGCCAACTGAAGCTTTCTTT CARSSGQPTEAFF
TRBJ1-2 TRBV6-5 TRBD1 . TGTGCCAGCAGTGCTCGGGACAGATTATATATCGGCTACACCTTC CASSARDRLYIGYTF
TRBJ1-2 TRBV6-5 . . TGTGCCAGCAGTTGGAGGCAGGTCGGCACCAGGGGACACACCTTC CASSWRQVGTRGHTF
TRBJ2-4 TRBV2 . . TGTGCCAGCAGTGAAGTCGAAAACATTCAGTACTTC CASSEVENIQYF
TRBJ1-2 TRBV5-1 TRBD1 . TGCGCCAGCAGCTTGGAAGGGATTCCGACAGGGGGCGTTAACGGCTACACCTTC CASSLEGIPTGGVNGYTF
TRBJ1-2 TRBV2 TRBD1 . TGTGCCAGCAATCCATCTCAGGGGGTTGGCTACACCTTC CASNPSQGVGYTF
TRBJ1-1 TRBV27 . . TGTGCCAGCAGTCACAGGGATCTCTCTGAAGCTTTCTTT CASSHRDLSEAFF
TRBJ2-1 TRBV2 TRBD2 . TGTGCCAGCCTGACTAGCGGGGTGAATGAGCAGTTCTTC CASLTSGVNEQFF
TRBJ2-3 TRBV7-2 . . TGTGCCAGCAGCTTAATGGGCGGGGTGGGAGATACGCAGTATTTT CASSLMGGVGDTQYF
TRBJ1-4 TRBV2 . few TGTGCCAGCAGGGACAGTCGGGGCGAAAAACTGTTTTTT CASRDSRGEKLFF
TRBJ1-2 TRBV15 . . TGTGCCACCAGCAGAGCGCAGACTAACTATGGCTACACCTTC CATSRAQTNYGYTF
TRBJ1-1 TRBV5-6 . few TGTGCCAGCAGCTGGGATTTACAGAACACTGAAGCTTTCTTT CASSWDLQNTEAFF
TRBJ2-7 TRBV20-1 . . TGCAGTGCCGGAGACTACGAGCAGTACTTC CSAGDYEQYF
TRBJ2-7 TRBV5-1 . . TGCGCCAGCAGATTGGGAGGGGGCGCGGGCGAGCAGTACTTC CASRLGGGAGEQYF
TRBJ1-5 TRBV27 . . TGTGCCAGCAGTGTAACCGGGACTGAATATAGCAATCAGCCCCAGCATTTT CASSVTGTEYSNQPQHF
TRBJ2-7 TRBV9 . . TGTGCCAGCAGCGTAAGGGACGAGCAGTACTTC CASSVRDEQYF
TRBJ1-5 TRBV12-5 TRBD1 . TGTGCTAGTGGTTTGGTACAGGGGGCTGGTCGCAATCAGCCCCAGCATTTT CASGLVQGAGRNQPQHF
TRBJ2-5 TRBV4-3 . . TGCGCCAGCAGCCACGAGAAAGGCCCCCGGGGAGGAGAGACCCAGTACTTC CASSHEKGPRGGETQYF
TRBJ2-5 TRBV5-1 TRBD2 . TGCGCCAGCAGCTTGGCTAGCGGGACCCAAGAGACCCAGTACTTC CASSLASGTQETQYF
TRBJ2-1 TRBV28 TRBD2 . TGTGCCAGCAGGTTACTAGCGGGGGGGCGGAATGAGCAGTTCTTC CASRLLAGGRNEQFF
TRBJ2-7 TRBV30 . . TGTGCCTGGAGTGGCCAGCGACCCTACGAGCAGTACTTC CAWSGQRPYEQYF
TRBJ2-3 TRBV10-1 . few TGCGCCAGCAGTCGGGACTCCCAGGATACGCAGTATTTT CASSRDSQDTQYF
TRBJ2-3 TRBV6-4 . . TGTGCCAGCAGCCCGCGAAGGAGCACAGATACGCAGTATTTT CASSPRRSTDTQYF
TRBJ2-7 TRBV6-1 TRBD1 . TGTGCCAGCAGTGAGAGGACAGGGGGAAACTACGAGCAGTACTTC CASSERTGGNYEQYF
TRBJ1-6 TRBV28 TRBD1 . TGTGCCAGCAGAGCACAGGGGACCTATAATTCACCCCTCCACTTT CASRAQGTYNSPLHF
TRBJ2-3 TRBV29-1 . once TGCAGCGTACACAGGGTTGGGGATACGCAGTATTTT CSVHRVGDTQYF
TRBJ2-5 TRBV2 . . TGTGCCAGCAGTGAAAGGGAGACCCAGTACTTC CASSERETQYF
TRBJ1-6 TRBV7-2 . once TGTGCCAGCAACCTACAGGCCGGTGGGTACTCACCCCTCCACTTT CASNLQAGGYSPLHF
TRBJ1-1 TRBV5-4 . . TGTGCCAGCAGCTTGAGGGGGGCCGGACTATCTGAAGCTTTCTTT CASSLRGAGLSEAFF
TRBJ2-7 TRBV5-1 . . TGCGCCAGCAGCCCGCTGGGGAGCTCCTACGAGCAGTACTTC CASSPLGSSYEQYF
TRBJ2-1 TRBV6-5 TRBD2 . TGTGCCAGCAGTTCAGCGGGGGACTCCTACAATGAGCAGTTCTTC CASSSAGDSYNEQFF
TRBJ1-6 TRBV5-1 . . TGCGCCAGCAGCGTTCAGGGCCAGGGCCCGGATTCACCCCTCCACTTT CASSVQGQGPDSPLHF
TRBJ1-3 TRBV10-3 TRBD1 few TGTGCCACCGGACAGGGTATAGCCTCTGGAAACACCATATATTTT CATGQGIASGNTIYF
TRBJ2-6 TRBV28 TRBD1 . TGTGCCAGCAGTTTATCGGGGCACAGGGGGCAGTCCTCCAACGTCCTGACTTTC CASSLSGHRGQSSNVLTF
TRBJ2-7 TRBV5-6 . . TGTGCCAGCAGCTTTAAGGGCCCCTCCTACGAGCAGTACTTC CASSFKGPSYEQYF
TRBJ1-3 TRBV9 . . TGTGCCAGCAGCCAGATGACCTCTGGAAACACCATATATTTT CASSQMTSGNTIYF
TRBJ2-5 TRBV11-2 TRBD1 few TGTGCCAGCAGCCTACCAGGGGGCTTGGAGACCCAGTACTTC CASSLPGGLETQYF
TRBJ2-5 TRBV11-2 TRBD1 . TGTGCCAGCAGCCTTGGACAGGGGACGCAAGAGACCCAGTACTTC CASSLGQGTQETQYF
TRBJ2-2 TRBV11-2 TRBD1 . TGTGCCAGCAGCTTCCCCGTAGGACAGGGCGGCGACACCGGGGAGCTGTTTTTT CASSFPVGQGGDTGELFF
TRBJ2-1 TRBV7-9 . . TGTGCCAGCAGCTTAGCGGGTGGACGTACGGATGAGCAGTTCTTC CASSLAGGRTDEQFF
TRBJ2-5 TRBV7-6 TRBD1 . TGTGCCAGCAGCTCAAGACAGGGCGAGACCCAGTACTTC CASSSRQGETQYF
TRBJ1-4 TRBV6-6 TRBD1 . TGTACCAGCAGTCCCGGGACAGGTGGAGAAAAACTGTTTTTT CTSSPGTGGEKLFF